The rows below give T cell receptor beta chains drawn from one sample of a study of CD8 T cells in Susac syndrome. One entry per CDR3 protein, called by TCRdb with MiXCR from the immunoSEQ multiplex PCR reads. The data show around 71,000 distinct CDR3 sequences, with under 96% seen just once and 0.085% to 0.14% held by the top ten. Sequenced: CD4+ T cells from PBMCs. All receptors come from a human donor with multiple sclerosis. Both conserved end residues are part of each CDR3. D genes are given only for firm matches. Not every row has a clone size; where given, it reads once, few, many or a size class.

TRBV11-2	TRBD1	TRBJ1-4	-	CASSLETGVWEKLFF	TGTGCCAGCAGCTTGGAAACAGGGGTTTGGGAAAAACTGTTTTTT
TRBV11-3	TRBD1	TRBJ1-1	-	CASRTGTDSGAFF	TGTGCCAGCAGAACCGGGACAGATTCCGGAGCTTTCTTT
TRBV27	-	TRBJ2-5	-	CASSPALRSGSETQYF	TGTGCCAGCAGTCCTGCTCTAAGGTCAGGGAGCGAGACCCAGTACTTC
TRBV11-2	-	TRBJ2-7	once	CASSPISRRRGEAYEQYF	TGTGCCAGCAGCCCGATATCCCGACGGAGGGGGGAAGCCTACGAGCAGTACTTC
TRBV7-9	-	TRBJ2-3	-	CASSSLMGGTDTQYF	TGTGCCAGCAGCTCCCTGATGGGCGGGACAGATACGCAGTATTTT
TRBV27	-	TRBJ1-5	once	CASSDTGGWFGSNQPQHF	TGTGCCAGCAGCGATACGGGAGGGTGGTTTGGTAGCAATCAGCCCCAGCATTTT
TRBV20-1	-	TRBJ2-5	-	CSATGDRLEETQYF	TGCAGTGCTACGGGGGACCGTCTGGAAGAGACCCAGTACTTC
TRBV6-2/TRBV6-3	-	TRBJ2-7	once	CASSYEGYEQYF	TGTGCCAGCAGTTACGAGGGATACGAGCAGTACTTC
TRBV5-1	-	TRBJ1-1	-	CASSPTADTEAFF	TGCGCCAGCAGCCCCACAGCCGACACTGAAGCTTTCTTT
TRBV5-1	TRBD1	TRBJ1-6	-	CASSGTGSTYNSPLHF	TGCGCCAGCAGCGGGACAGGGTCCACCTATAATTCACCCCTCCACTTT
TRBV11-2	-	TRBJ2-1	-	CASSLGGYNEQFF	TGTGCCAGCAGCTTAGGCGGATACAATGAGCAGTTCTTC
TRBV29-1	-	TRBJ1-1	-	CSVVRQGNTEAFF	TGCAGCGTTGTCAGGCAGGGGAACACTGAAGCTTTCTTT
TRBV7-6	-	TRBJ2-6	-	CASSPSVLRRSGANVLTF	TGTGCCAGCAGCCCTTCGGTGTTGAGGCGCTCTGGGGCCAACGTCCTGACTTTC
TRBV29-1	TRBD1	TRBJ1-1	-	CSVGQGRFNEAFF	TGCAGCGTTGGACAGGGAAGATTTAACGAAGCTTTCTTT
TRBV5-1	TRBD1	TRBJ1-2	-	CASSLYRGRDGYTF	TGCGCCAGCAGCTTGTACAGGGGGCGAGATGGCTACACCTTC
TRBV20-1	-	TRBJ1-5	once	CSARDPIRGDFSNQPQHF	TGCAGTGCTAGAGACCCGATCCGGGGGGATTTTAGCAATCAGCCCCAGCATTTT
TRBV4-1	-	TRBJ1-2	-	CASSQVGGRYGYTF	TGCGCCAGCAGCCAAGTGGGCGGCAGGTATGGCTACACCTTC
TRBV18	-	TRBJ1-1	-	CASSPTGLNTEAFF	TGTGCCAGCTCACCAACAGGGTTGAACACTGAAGCTTTCTTT
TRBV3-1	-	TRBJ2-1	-	CASSLQGSDYNEQFF	TGTGCCAGCAGTCTCCAGGGGTCTGACTACAATGAGCAGTTCTTC
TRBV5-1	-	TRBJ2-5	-	CASSEGQPSRETQYF	TGCGCCAGCAGCGAAGGACAGCCGTCCCGGGAGACCCAGTACTTC
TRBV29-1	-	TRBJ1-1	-	CSDRDGTGSLAFF	TGCAGCGATCGAGATGGGACGGGATCTTTAGCTTTCTTT
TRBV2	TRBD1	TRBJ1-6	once	CASKPGQGVGGNSPLHF	TGTGCCAGCAAACCGGGACAGGGAGTAGGGGGCAATTCACCCCTCCACTTT
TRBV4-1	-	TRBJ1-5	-	CASSHVTQRSNQPQHF	TGCGCCAGCAGCCACGTAACACAGAGGAGCAATCAGCCCCAGCATTTT
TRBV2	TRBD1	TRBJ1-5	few	CASTGTGGNQPQHF	TGTGCCAGCACCGGGACAGGGGGTAATCAGCCCCAGCATTTT
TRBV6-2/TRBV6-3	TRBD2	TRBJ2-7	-	CASSPLRGGYEQYF	TGTGCCAGCAGCCCACTGCGGGGGGGCTACGAGCAGTACTTC
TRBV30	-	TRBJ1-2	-	CAWSVRRLADGYTF	TGTGCCTGGAGTGTACGTAGGTTGGCGGATGGCTACACCTTC
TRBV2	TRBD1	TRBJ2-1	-	CASTQGEYNEQFF	TGTGCCAGCACCCAGGGGGAGTACAATGAGCAGTTCTTC
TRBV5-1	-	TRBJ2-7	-	CASSLTGTTYEQYF	TGCGCCAGCAGCTTAACCGGGACAACCTACGAGCAGTACTTC
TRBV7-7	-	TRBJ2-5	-	CASSLDYQETQYF	TGTGCTAGCAGCTTAGACTACCAAGAGACCCAGTACTTC
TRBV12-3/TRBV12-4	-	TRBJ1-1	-	CASSSGVHTEAFF	TGTGCCAGCAGTTCCGGGGTCCACACTGAAGCTTTCTTT
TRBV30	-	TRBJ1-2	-	CAWSVRVNYGYTF	TGTGCCTGGAGTGTTCGGGTTAACTATGGCTACACCTTC
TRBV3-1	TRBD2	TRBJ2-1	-	CASSQVLAGGVEQFF	TGTGCCAGCAGCCAAGTTTTAGCGGGGGGCGTGGAGCAGTTCTTC
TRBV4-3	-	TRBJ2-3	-	CASSQADTDTQYF	TGCGCCAGCAGCCAAGCAGACACAGATACGCAGTATTTT
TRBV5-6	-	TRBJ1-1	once	CASSWKGAPETEAFF	TGTGCCAGCAGCTGGAAAGGGGCCCCAGAGACTGAAGCTTTCTTT
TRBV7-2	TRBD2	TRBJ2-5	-	CASSLGRTSIETQYF	TGTGCCAGCAGCTTAGGCCGGACTAGCATAGAGACCCAGTACTTC
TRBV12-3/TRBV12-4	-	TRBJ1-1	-	CASSFHRDTEAFF	TGTGCCAGCAGTTTTCACAGGGACACTGAAGCTTTCTTT
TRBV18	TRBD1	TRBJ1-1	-	CASSRDRGDTEAFF	TGTGCCAGCTCACGAGACAGGGGCGACACTGAAGCTTTCTTT
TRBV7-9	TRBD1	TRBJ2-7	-	CASSLGDRATYEQYF	TGTGCCAGCAGCCTAGGGGACAGGGCGACCTACGAGCAGTACTTC
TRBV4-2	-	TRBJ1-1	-	CASSQFHRANTEAFF	TGTGCCAGCAGCCAATTTCACAGGGCCAACACTGAAGCTTTCTTT
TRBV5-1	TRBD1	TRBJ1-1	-	CASSLEGGPTEAFF	TGCGCCAGCAGCTTGGAAGGGGGCCCCACTGAAGCTTTCTTT
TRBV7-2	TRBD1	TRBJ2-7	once	CASSLWTGGTYEQYF	TGTGCCAGCAGCTTATGGACAGGGGGCACCTACGAGCAGTACTTC
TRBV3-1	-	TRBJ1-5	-	CASSQGSEGNQPQHF	TGTGCCAGCAGCCAAGGGTCCGAGGGCAATCAGCCCCAGCATTTT
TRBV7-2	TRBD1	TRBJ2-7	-	CASNTYSLRGQGGYEQYF	TGTGCCAGCAACACTTACTCCTTACGAGGACAGGGGGGCTACGAGCAGTACTTC
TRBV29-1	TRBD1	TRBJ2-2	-	CSVCLTGTGGELFF	TGCAGCGTTTGTCTGACAGGGACGGGCGGGGAGCTGTTTTTT
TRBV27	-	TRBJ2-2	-	CASRGRGDTGELFF	TGTGCCAGCAGGGGAAGGGGTGACACCGGGGAGCTGTTTTTT
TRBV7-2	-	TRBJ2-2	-	CASSSQAYTGELFF	TGTGCCAGCAGCTCGCAGGCTTACACCGGGGAGCTGTTTTTT
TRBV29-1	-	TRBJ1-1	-	CSVEDRRGTNTEAFF	TGCAGCGTTGAAGATCGGCGGGGAACCAACACTGAAGCTTTCTTT
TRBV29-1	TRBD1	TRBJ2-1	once	CSVLRDRDVSGEFF	TGCAGCGTTCTCCGGGACAGGGACGTTTCTGGGGAGTTCTTC
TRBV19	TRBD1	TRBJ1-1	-	CASTDGQGGTEAFF	TGTGCCAGTACCGATGGACAGGGAGGGACTGAAGCTTTCTTT
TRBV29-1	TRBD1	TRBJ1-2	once	CSVDRVAGYTF	TGCAGCGTCGACAGGGTGGCTGGCTACACCTTC
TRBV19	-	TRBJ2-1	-	CASSRGAIRGRTNEQFF	TGTGCCAGTAGTAGAGGGGCTATCCGGGGCCGGACCAATGAGCAGTTCTTC
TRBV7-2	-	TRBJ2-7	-	CASSSPRETYEQYF	TGTGCCAGCAGCTCCCCCAGGGAGACCTACGAGCAGTACTTC
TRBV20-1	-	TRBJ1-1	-	CSARPLGVRTEAFF	TGCAGTGCTAGGCCTTTGGGAGTCCGTACTGAAGCTTTCTTT
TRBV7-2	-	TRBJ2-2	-	CASSLRQNTGELFF	TGTGCCAGCAGCTTAAGACAGAACACCGGGGAGCTGTTTTTT
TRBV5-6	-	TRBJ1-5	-	CASSRGEDQPQHF	TGTGCCAGCAGTAGGGGAGAGGATCAGCCCCAGCATTTT
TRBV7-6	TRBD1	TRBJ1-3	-	CASSSYRGPGNTIYF	TGTGCCAGCAGCTCGTACAGGGGGCCGGGAAACACCATATATTTT